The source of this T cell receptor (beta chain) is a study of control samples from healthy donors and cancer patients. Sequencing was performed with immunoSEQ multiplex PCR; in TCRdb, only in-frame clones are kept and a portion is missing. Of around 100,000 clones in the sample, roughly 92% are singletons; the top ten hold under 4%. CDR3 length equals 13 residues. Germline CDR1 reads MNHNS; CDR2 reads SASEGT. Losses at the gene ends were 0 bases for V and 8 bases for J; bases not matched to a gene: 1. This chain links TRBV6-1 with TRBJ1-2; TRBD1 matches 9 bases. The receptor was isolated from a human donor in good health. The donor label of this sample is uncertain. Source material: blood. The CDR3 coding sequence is TGTGCCAGCAGTGAAGCGGACAGGGGAGGCTACACCTTC. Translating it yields CASSEADRGGYTF.